The 14 T cell receptor beta chains below come from one sample, sequenced in a study of blood T cell repertoires in COVID-19. Produced via immunoSEQ multiplex PCR; TCRdb's table is partial and in-frame only. This sample has fewer than 700,000 clones, with about 89% found just once. The sequenced sample was peripheral blood. These receptors were taken from a woman aged 50 to 65 with COVID-19, enrolled during active disease.

The chain is built from TRBV6-1 and TRBJ2-5; 9 nucleotides match TRBD1. CDR1 is MNHNS and CDR2 is SASEGT in the germline V gene. The CDR3 has 14 amino acids. V was pared by 3 bases and J by 4 bases, with 3 bases of the junction left unmatched. CDR3 sequence (DNA): TGTGCCAGCAGTGAGCACAGGGGGCGAGAGACCCAGTACTTC. It is translated as CASSEHRGRETQYF.

DNA for the CDR3: TGTGCCAGCATGCAGGGAAGGATGGTCGGTTCACCCCTCCACTTT. It is translated as CASMQGRMVGSPLHF. This chain joins TRBV6-5 and TRBJ1-6; D is possibly TRBD1 (5 bases). Germline V gives CDR1 MNHEY, CDR2 SVGAGI. V was trimmed by 7 bases and J by 9 bases, leaving 19 bases between them. CDR3 size: 15 residues.

This rearrangement joins TRBV12-3 or TRBV12-4 to TRBJ2-7; D not resolved. The CDR3 contains 13 residues. Trimming shortened V by 2 bases and J by 1 base, and 6 bases separated the two germline ends. DNA for the CDR3: TGTGCCAGCAGTTTACGCACTTCCTACGAGCAGTACTTC. This encodes CASSLRTSYEQYF.

The chain combines TRBV5-1 with TRBJ1-1, with D unclear. CDR1 is SGHRS, CDR2 YFSETQ, per germline. Trimming took 4 bases from V and 1 from J, leaving 20 bases between them. The length of the CDR3 is 17 residues. CDR3 sequence reads: CASSPDSRRRANTEAFF. The CDR3 nucleotides read TGCGCCAGCAGCCCTGATAGTAGGAGGAGGGCGAACACTGAAGCTTTCTTT.

A single count supports this clone. The V and J genes are TRBV30 and TRBJ1-4; no clear D gene. The CDR3 loop spans 13 amino acids. V shed 0 bases and J shed 13 bases, with 15 bases lying between them. CDR1 is GTSNPN, CDR2 SVGIG, per germline (reference sequence). CDR3 loop: CAWSVHSDGGLFF. The CDR3 bases are TGTGCCTGGAGTGTACATTCGGATGGCGGACTGTTTTTT.

This chain links TRBV6-1 with TRBJ2-2, with D perhaps matching TRBD1 (5 bases). Deletions cut 2 bases from V and 1 base from J, with 8 bases between. The CDR3 consists of 15 residues. CDR1 is MNHNS, CDR2 SASEGT, per germline. The CDR3 sequence: CASSEHRMNTGELFF. CDR3 in DNA: TGTGCCAGCAGTGAACACAGGATGAACACCGGGGAGCTGTTTTTT.

The CDR3 nucleotides read TGTGCCTGGAGTGTAGGGAGAGTTGATTCACCCCTCCACTTT. Translating gives CAWSVGRVDSPLHF. The chain is built from TRBV30 and TRBJ1-6; D is undetermined. This CDR3 spans 14 amino acids. Trimming took 0 bases from V and 8 from J, leaving 11 bases between them. CDR1 is GTSNPN and CDR2 is SVGIG in the germline V gene (reference sequence).

Details on this clone: It may be a read error: a sequence one base away is much more abundant. The chain is built from TRBV30 and TRBJ2-7; 7 positions agree with TRBD1. CDR3 length: 13 amino acids. The germline gives CDR1 GTSNPN, CDR2 SVGIG (reference sequence). V trimming: 0 bases; J trimming: 5 bases; junction bases outside the gene matches: 4. In DNA form, the CDR3 reads TGTGCCTGGAGTGTACAGGGGTCTGACGAGCAGTACTTC. It encodes CAWSVQGSDEQYF.

The CDR3 sequence is CASSLSRGGNEQFF. CDR3 DNA: TGTGCCAGCAGTTTATCTCGGGGAGGGAATGAGCAGTTCTTC. The chain employs TRBV27 and TRBJ2-1; 7 bases line up with TRBD2. After removal of 0 bases from V and 7 bases from J, the junction contained 3 bases not matched to a gene. CDR1 is MNHEY and CDR2 is SMNVEV in the germline V gene (reference sequence). The CDR3 consists of 14 residues.

Only one count was recorded for this clone. The V call is TRBV29-1, the J call TRBJ2-7; possible D gene TRBD1, 6 bases. The CDR3 has 14 residues. From germline, CDR1 is SQVTM and CDR2 ANQGSEA. With 3 bases removed from V and 7 bases from J, the gap between germline ends came to 19 bases. CDR3 residues: CSVELGRGAREQYF. CDR3 DNA sequence: TGCAGCGTTGAGTTGGGCAGGGGAGCGCGAGAGCAGTACTTC.

The DNA of the CDR3 is TGTGCCAGCAGCCTCAGGGACAACGTCCTGACTTTC. As protein: CASSLRDNVLTF. The rearrangement uses TRBV3-1 (or the pseudogene TRBV3-2) and TRBJ2-6, with D possibly matching TRBD1 (5 bases). The germline V gene has CDR1 LGHDT and CDR2 YNNKEL (reference sequence). V was shortened by 4 bases and J by 9 bases, with 7 bases between the two germline ends. The CDR3 sequence is 12 residues long.

CDR3 protein: CASSLGFQGPTDTQYF. For the CDR3, the DNA is TGCGCCAGCAGCTTAGGTTTCCAGGGGCCCACAGATACGCAGTATTTT. The chain uses TRBV5-1 and TRBJ2-3; TRBD1 is a possible D gene (6 bases). CDR1 and CDR2 from the germline V gene are SGHRS and YFSETQ. The germline V and J ends were trimmed by 2 bases and 2 bases, with 15 bases remaining between them. CDR3 length: 16 residues.

The chain uses TRBV29-1 and TRBJ1-2; maybe TRBD1 (5 bases). Germline assignment: CDR1 SQVTM and CDR2 ANQGSEA. V was trimmed by 5 bases and J by 1 base, leaving 8 bases between them. CDR3 size: 12 residues. The CDR3 sequence: CSVWGDNYGYTF. The DNA of the CDR3 is TGCAGCGTTTGGGGGGATAACTATGGCTACACCTTC.

This clone is a singleton in its sample. The genes are TRBV5-1 and TRBJ2-7; D gene uncertain. The CDR3 is 16 residues long. V gave up 4 bases and J gave up 0 bases, with 17 bases separating them. CDR1 is SGHRS and CDR2 is YFSETQ in the germline V gene. The DNA of the CDR3 is TGCGCCAGCAGCCCGTACCCCACCAGTGCCTCCTACGAGCAGTACTTC. Encoded protein: CASSPYPTSASYEQYF.